The clone carrying this T cell receptor beta chain was counted a few times. The antigen remains undetermined. This entry comes from a study of shared clonotypes between healthy human individuals. Overall study results and limits: A generally larger estimated richness was seen in naive subsets than in memory subsets. In having few donors, the study represented limited genetic and exposure-history diversity.

CDR1 and CDR2 from the germline V gene are SGHTA and FQGNSA. V lost 2 bases and J lost 2; bases outside the gene matches: 0. CDR3 length: 15 amino acids. Assay execution took place at the deep level. Method: immunoSEQ multiplex PCR; TCRdb's copy keeps in-frame clones and lacks some. The sample lists hundreds of thousands of clones; around four fifths were seen once. This rearrangement joins TRBV7-2 to TRBJ2-1, with 10 bases identical to TRBD2. The TCR sequence derives from a man younger than 40 in good health. Sequencing was done on a sample of memory CD4+ T cells sorted from blood. Subset given: CD45RA-negative fraction. DNA of the CDR3: TGTGCCAGCAGCTTACTAGCGGGAGCCTACAATGAGCAGTTCTTC. Translated: CASSLLAGAYNEQFF.